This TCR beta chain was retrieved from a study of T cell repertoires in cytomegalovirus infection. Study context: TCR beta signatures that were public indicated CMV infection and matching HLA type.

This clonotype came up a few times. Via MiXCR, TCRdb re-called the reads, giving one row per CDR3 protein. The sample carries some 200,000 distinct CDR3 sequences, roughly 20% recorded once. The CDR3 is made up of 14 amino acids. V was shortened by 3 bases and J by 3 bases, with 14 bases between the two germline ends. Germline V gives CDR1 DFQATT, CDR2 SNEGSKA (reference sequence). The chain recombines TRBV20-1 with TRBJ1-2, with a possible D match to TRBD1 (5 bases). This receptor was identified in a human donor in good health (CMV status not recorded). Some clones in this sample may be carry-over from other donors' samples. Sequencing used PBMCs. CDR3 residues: CSASKGSGDYGYTF. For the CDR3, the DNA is TGCAGTGCTAGCAAGGGGTCCGGGGACTATGGCTACACCTTC.